The 23 T cell receptor beta chains below come from one sample, sequenced in a study of shared clonotypes between healthy human individuals. Clones were sequenced by immunoSEQ multiplex PCR, and TCRdb holds only the in-frame ones, with some missing. Among around 560,000 clones, approximately 95% were seen once, and the ten largest hold about 0.11%. Naivety among CD8 cells was defined by CD45RO negativity and positive CCR7 selection, thereby excluding terminally differentiated effector memory CD45RA+ cells. Sequenced input: naive CD8+ T cells sorted from blood. All receptors come from a woman in her 30s in good health.

The chain combines TRBV7-9 with TRBJ1-2; the match to TRBD1 covers 7 bases. CDR3 length: 13 amino acids. The germline V gene has CDR1 SEHNR and CDR2 FQNEAQ (reference sequence). The junction had 4 bases not matched to a gene; V was cut back by 3 bases and J by 6 bases. The CDR3 sequence: CASSFGGGDGYTF. CDR3 coding DNA: TGTGCCAGCAGCTTTGGAGGGGGCGATGGCTACACCTTC.

The DNA for the CDR3 is TGTGCCAGCAGTTTGGAGCTAGCGGAATTAGTGGGACTACCAGAGACCCAGTACTTC. Translating it yields CASSLELAELVGLPETQYF. The gene calls are TRBV28 and TRBJ2-5; TRBD2 agrees at 7 bases. The V and J ends lost 3 bases and 4 bases, in that order; junction bases with no gene match: 20. The CDR3 totals 19 residues. Germline lookup yields CDR1 MDHEN and CDR2 SYDVKM.

The chain links TRBV4-1 to TRBJ2-5, with a possible D match to TRBD2 (5 bases). V was clipped by 1 base and J by 2 bases, with 14 bases between them. CDR3 length equals 16 residues. The V gene's germline CDR1 is MGHRA and CDR2 YSYEKL. Written as DNA, the CDR3 is TGCGCCAGCAGCCAAGCCCTCGGGGTTCAACAAGAGACCCAGTACTTC. It yields the protein CASSQALGVQQETQYF.

On this clone itself: Within the sample, other DNA sequences also encode this same CDR3. The CDR3 coding sequence is TGTGCCAGCAGCTCTGGGACGTATGGCTACACCTTC. Translated, it gives CASSSGTYGYTF. The chain is built from TRBV13 and TRBJ1-2; a weak D match, TRBD1 (5 bases). The CDR3 spans 12 residues. CDR1 and CDR2 from the germline V gene are PRHDT and FYEKMQ (reference sequence). Trimming shortened V by 4 bases and J by 5 bases, and 8 bases separated the two germline ends.

This chain links TRBV7-9 with TRBJ2-7, with D possibly TRBD1 on 6 matching bases. Germline values: CDR1 SEHNR, CDR2 FQNEAQ (reference sequence). Trimming removed 1 base at V and 0 bases at J, with 13 bases between. This CDR3 region has 16 residues. The CDR3 coding sequence is TGTGCCAGCAGCTTAGTTTTGGACAGATTCTCCTACGAGCAGTACTTC. It translates to CASSLVLDRFSYEQYF. Full variable domain (rest looked up from reference TRBV7-9 and TRBJ2-7): DTGVSQNPRHKITKRGQNVTFRCDPISEHNRLYWYRQTLGQGPEFLTYFQNEAQLEKSRLLSDRFSAERPKGSFSTLEIQRTEQGDSAMYLCASSLVLDRFSYEQYFGPGTRLTVT.

The chain joins TRBV29-1 to TRBJ2-7; TRBD2 might be the D (6 bases). This CDR3 comprises 12 residues. V lost 2 bases, J lost 5 bases, and 10 bases lay in between. CDR1 and CDR2 from the germline V gene are SQVTM and ANQGSEA. Here the CDR3 DNA reads TGCAGCGTTGAACTGCGGGAAGACGAGCAGTACTTC. Translating gives CSVELREDEQYF.

The genes are TRBV27 and TRBJ2-1, with D tentatively TRBD2 (6 bases). Germline CDR1 MNHEY, CDR2 SMNVEV (reference sequence). The germline V and J ends were trimmed by 3 bases and 10 bases, with 16 bases remaining between them. This CDR3 contains 14 residues. The CDR3 reads CASSFGSGTWEQFF. CDR3 DNA: TGTGCCAGCAGTTTTGGATCTGGGACTTGGGAGCAGTTCTTC.

The chain employs TRBV7-9 and TRBJ2-5; TRBD2 matches at 8 bases. V lost 5 bases and J lost 3; bases outside the gene matches: 5. Germline V gene sequence: CDR1 SEHNR, CDR2 FQNEAQ (reference sequence). The CDR3 sequence is 14 residues long. For the CDR3, the DNA is TGTGCCAGCAGCGCGGGACTAGGGGAAGAGACCCAGTACTTC. Protein sequence: CASSAGLGEETQYF. The whole variable domain, remainder taken from reference TRBV7-9 and TRBJ2-5, is DTGVSQNPRHKITKRGQNVTFRCDPISEHNRLYWYRQTLGQGPEFLTYFQNEAQLEKSRLLSDRFSAERPKGSFSTLEIQRTEQGDSAMYLCASSAGLGEETQYFGPGTRLLVL.

In this sample, this clone turned up once. Because the CDR3 is missing its conserved closing phenylalanine or tryptophan, this is likely a read error. Because the CDR3's place on the DNA is in doubt, the DNA is left out and the CDR3 is given as listed by TCRdb. V and J are TRBV6-1 and TRBJ1-4; the table's D call TRBD1 went unverified against the DNA. The germline V gene has CDR1 MNHNS and CDR2 SASEGT. The CDR3 sequence runs 11 residues, both termini included. This chain's CDR3 is CASSETGEIQL.

This chain links TRBV2 with TRBJ2-1; TRBD2 agrees at 11 bases. With 9 bases clipped from V and 6 bases from J, the junction kept 4 bases outside the gene matches. The germline gives CDR1 SNHLY, CDR2 FYNNEI. The CDR3 covers 13 residues. The CDR3 nucleotides read TGTGCCAGTACTAGCGGGAGCCTCAATGAGCAGTTCTTC. Translated, it gives CASTSGSLNEQFF.

This chain uses TRBV27 with TRBJ2-7; TRBD2 agrees at 7 bases. The germline gives CDR1 MNHEY, CDR2 SMNVEV (reference sequence). This CDR3 region has 16 residues. The junction had 10 bases not matched to a gene; V was cut back by 0 bases and J by 5 bases. CDR3 amino acids: CASSLSKGERDHEQYF. CDR3 nucleotides: TGTGCCAGCAGTTTATCGAAGGGAGAGCGGGACCACGAGCAGTACTTC.

CDR3 loop: CASSLGQGKETQYF. DNA of the CDR3: TGTGCCAGCAGCTTAGGACAGGGGAAAGAGACCCAGTACTTC. The V call is TRBV7-9, the J call TRBJ2-5; TRBD1 matches at 8 bases. After removal of 1 base from V and 3 bases from J, the junction contained 1 base not matched to a gene. This CDR3 has 14 residues. Germline CDR1 is SEHNR and CDR2 is FQNEAQ (reference sequence).

The chain is built from TRBV27 and TRBJ2-2; the match to TRBD1 covers 11 bases. Trimming at V came to 3 bases and at J to 6 bases, leaving 9 bases not matched to a gene. The CDR3 is 17 amino acids. CDR1 is MNHEY, CDR2 SMNVEV, per germline (reference sequence). The CDR3 sequence is CASSFPAGTGGPGELFF. In nucleotides, the CDR3 is TGTGCCAGCAGTTTTCCCGCCGGGACAGGGGGTCCCGGGGAGCTGTTTTTT.

This chain connects TRBV5-4 to TRBJ1-1; D gene uncertain. Per the germline V gene, CDR1 is SGHNT and CDR2 is YYREEE (reference sequence). The V end was cut by 0 bases, the J end by 7 bases, with 7 bases between. The CDR3 runs to 12 residues. CDR3 in amino acids: CASSLGGYEAFF. Here the CDR3 DNA reads TGTGCCAGCAGCTTGGGGGGTTATGAAGCTTTCTTT.

The count of this clone is one. The V gene is TRBV28, the J gene TRBJ1-2; D unresolved. Germline V gene sequence: CDR1 MDHEN, CDR2 SYDVKM. Trimming removed 6 bases at V and 0 bases at J, with 14 bases between. The CDR3 is made up of 15 amino acids. The CDR3 bases are TGTGCCAGCAGCTACCTACAAGATACTAACTATGGCTACACCTTC. Protein sequence: CASSYLQDTNYGYTF.

This sequence joins TRBV5-4 and TRBJ1-1; 8 bases line up with TRBD1. This CDR3 spans 15 amino acids. With 3 bases clipped from V and 1 base from J, the junction kept 5 bases outside the gene matches. Germline-derived CDR1 and CDR2 are SGHNT and YYREEE (reference sequence). The CDR3 protein is CASSSGQGTNTEAFF. In DNA form, the CDR3 reads TGTGCCAGCAGCTCCGGACAGGGAACGAACACTGAAGCTTTCTTT.

The sample holds one count of this clone. V usage is TRBV7-6 and J usage is TRBJ2-1, with D perhaps matching TRBD2 (5 bases). From germline, CDR1 is SGHVS and CDR2 FNYEAQ. Trimming left V 6 bases short and J 9 bases short, with 12 bases between. This CDR3 is built from 12 residues. The CDR3 nucleotides read TGTGCCAGCAGGAGCGGCGGCGGTGAGCAGTTCTTC. It is translated as CASRSGGGEQFF. Variable domain in full (rest from reference TRBV7-6 and TRBJ2-1): GAGVSQSPRYKVTKRGQDVALRCDPISGHVSLYWYRQALGQGPEFLTYFNYEAQQDKSGLPNDRFSAERPEGSISTLTIQRTEQRDSAMYRCASRSGGGEQFFGPGTRLTVL.

CDR3 in amino acids: CASSFGGGYTGELFF. The CDR3 nucleotides are TGTGCCAGCAGTTTTGGGGGAGGCTACACCGGGGAGCTGTTTTTT. The chain combines TRBV27 with TRBJ2-2; a possible D gene is TRBD2 (6 bases). V was cut by 3 bases and J by 3 bases, with 11 bases left in between. Germline V gene data show CDR1 as MNHEY and CDR2 as SMNVEV (reference sequence). The CDR3 spans 15 residues.

The chain has TRBV19 and TRBJ1-2; perhaps TRBD1 as D (5 bases). V dropped 3 bases and J dropped 7 bases, with 12 bases sitting between them. The germline gives CDR1 LNHDA, CDR2 SQIVND (reference sequence). CDR3 length: 13 amino acids. The CDR3 protein is CASSMSGLLGYTF. The CDR3 coding sequence is TGTGCCAGTAGTATGTCAGGGCTGCTTGGCTACACCTTC.

This clone was counted only a few times. V is TRBV7-9 and J is TRBJ1-1, with D uncertain. The CDR3 has 13 residues. Deletions cut 10 bases from V and 1 base from J, with 13 bases between. CDR1 is SEHNR and CDR2 is FQNEAQ in the germline V gene (reference sequence). The CDR3: CAIGTGWNTEAFF. The CDR3 DNA follows: TGTGCCATAGGTACCGGCTGGAACACTGAAGCTTTCTTT.

This rearrangement joins TRBV2 to TRBJ2-7; no firm D call. This CDR3 comprises 11 residues. Germline loops: CDR1 SNHLY, CDR2 FYNNEI. V was cut by 7 bases and J by 4 bases, with 8 bases left in between. In nucleotides, the CDR3 is TGTGCCAGCAATACGGTATACGAGCAGTACTTC. Protein sequence: CASNTVYEQYF.

V gene TRBV19 combines with J gene TRBJ1-1, with TRBD1 as a possible D gene (6 bases). Trimming took 5 bases from V and 0 from J, leaving 10 bases between them. Germline V CDR1 and CDR2: LNHDA, SQIVND (reference sequence). This CDR3 contains 14 residues. Here the CDR3 DNA reads TGTGCCAGTAGTTGGGGGGCCTTGAACACTGAAGCTTTCTTT. Its protein product is CASSWGALNTEAFF.

CDR3 sequence: CASSPRAGGRYEQYF. In DNA, the CDR3 is TGTGCCAGCAGTCCCCGGGCAGGGGGTCGCTACGAGCAGTACTTC. The chain recombines TRBV27 with TRBJ2-7, with TRBD1 identical over 7 bases. Per germline, CDR1 MNHEY and CDR2 SMNVEV (reference sequence). V lost 5 bases and J lost 3; bases outside the gene matches: 10. CDR3 length equals 15 residues.